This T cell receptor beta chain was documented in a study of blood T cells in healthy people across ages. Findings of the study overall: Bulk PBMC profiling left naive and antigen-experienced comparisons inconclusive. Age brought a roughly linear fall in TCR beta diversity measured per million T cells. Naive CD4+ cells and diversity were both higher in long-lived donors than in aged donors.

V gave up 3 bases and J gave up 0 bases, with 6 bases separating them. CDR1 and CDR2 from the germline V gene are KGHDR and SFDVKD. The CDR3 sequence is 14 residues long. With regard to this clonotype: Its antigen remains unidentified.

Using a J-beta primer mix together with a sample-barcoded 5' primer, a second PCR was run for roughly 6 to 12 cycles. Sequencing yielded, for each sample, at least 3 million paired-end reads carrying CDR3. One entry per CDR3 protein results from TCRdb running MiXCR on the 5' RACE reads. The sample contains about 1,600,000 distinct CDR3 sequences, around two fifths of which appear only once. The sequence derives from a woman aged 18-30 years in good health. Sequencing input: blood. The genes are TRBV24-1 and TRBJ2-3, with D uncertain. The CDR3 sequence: CATSDVQSTDTQYF. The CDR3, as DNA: TGTGCCACCAGTGATGTCCAGAGCACAGATACGCAGTATTTT.